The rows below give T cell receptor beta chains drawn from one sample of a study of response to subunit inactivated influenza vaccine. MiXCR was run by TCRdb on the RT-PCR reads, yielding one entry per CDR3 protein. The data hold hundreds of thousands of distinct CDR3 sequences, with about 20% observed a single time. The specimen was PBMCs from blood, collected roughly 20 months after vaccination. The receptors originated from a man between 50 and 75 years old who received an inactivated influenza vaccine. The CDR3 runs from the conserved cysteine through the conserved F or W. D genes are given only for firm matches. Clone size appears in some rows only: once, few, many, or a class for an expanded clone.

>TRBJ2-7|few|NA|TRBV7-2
TGTGCCAGCAGCTTAGTAGCGGCGTCCCCCTACGAGCAGTACTTC
CASSLVAASPYEQYF
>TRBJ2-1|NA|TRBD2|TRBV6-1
TGTGCCAGCAGAGACCTAGCGGGCGAATACAATGAGCAGTTCTTC
CASRDLAGEYNEQFF
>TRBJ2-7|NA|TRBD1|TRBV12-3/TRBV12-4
TGTGCCAGCAGTTTACGGACAGGGTCCCGCTACGAGCAGTACTTC
CASSLRTGSRYEQYF
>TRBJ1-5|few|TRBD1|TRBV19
TGTGCCACTCAGGACAGGGTGGGTAGCAATCAGCCCCAGCATTTT
CATQDRVGSNQPQHF
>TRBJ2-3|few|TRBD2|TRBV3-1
TGTGCCAGCAGCCAAACACTAGCGATAGATACGCAGTATTTT
CASSQTLAIDTQYF
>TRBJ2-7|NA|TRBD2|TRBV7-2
TGTGCCAGCCGAAGCCGTCGCGGGAGCTCCTACGAGCAGTACTTC
CASRSRRGSSYEQYF
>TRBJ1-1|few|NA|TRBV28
TGTGCCAGCAGTTGGAACGGCGCCGCTGAAGCTTTCTTT
CASSWNGAAEAFF
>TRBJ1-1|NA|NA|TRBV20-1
TGCAATCCGGGGGGTAGTACTGAAGCTTTCTTT
CNPGGSTEAFF
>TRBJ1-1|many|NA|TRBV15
TGTGCCACCAGCAGAGACCTGAACACTGAAGCTTTCTTT
CATSRDLNTEAFF
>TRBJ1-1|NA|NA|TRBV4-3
TGCGCCAGCAGCCAAGTGCTGTCAGATTATCTGAACACTGAAGCTTTCTTT
CASSQVLSDYLNTEAFF
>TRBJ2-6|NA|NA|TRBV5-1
TGCGCCAGCAGCCCCCCGGGGACCTCTGGGGCCAACGTCCTGACTTTC
CASSPPGTSGANVLTF
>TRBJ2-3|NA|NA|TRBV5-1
TGCGCCAGCAGCTTGAGCGGCTTCCCCCCAGATACGCAGTATTTT
CASSLSGFPPDTQYF
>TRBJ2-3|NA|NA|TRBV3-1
TGTGCCAGCAGCCGATGGGGCGAAGGCTGGGCCACAGATACGCAGTATTTT
CASSRWGEGWATDTQYF
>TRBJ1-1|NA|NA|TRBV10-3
TGTGCCATCAGTGCCGGGTCGGGGAACACTGAAGCTTTCTTT
CAISAGSGNTEAFF
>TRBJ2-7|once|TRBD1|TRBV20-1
TGCAGTGCTACCGGACAGGGCTACTACGAGCAGTACTTC
CSATGQGYYEQYF
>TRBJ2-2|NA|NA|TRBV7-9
TGTGCCAGCAGCTTATCTCGCAGGGAGAACACCGGGGAGCTGTTTTTT
CASSLSRRENTGELFF
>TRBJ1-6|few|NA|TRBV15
TGTGCCACCAGTCAAGAGCGGGGTTCACCCCTCCACTTT
CATSQERGSPLHF
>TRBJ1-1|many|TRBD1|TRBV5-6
TGTGCGAGCAGGGGGAAACTGGGGAGGAACACTGAAGCTTTCTTT
CASRGKLGRNTEAFF
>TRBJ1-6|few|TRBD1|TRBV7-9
TGTGCCAGCAGATCTACAGGGGGGAATTCACCCCTCCACTTT
CASRSTGGNSPLHF
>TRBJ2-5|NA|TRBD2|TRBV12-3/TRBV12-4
TGTGCCAGCAGTCGTCTAGCGGGCCCGCGCGGGACCCAGTACTTC
CASSRLAGPRGTQYF
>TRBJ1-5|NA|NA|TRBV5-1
TGCGCCAGCAGCACCGGTGGCCCGGGCAATCAGCCCCAGCATTTT
CASSTGGPGNQPQHF
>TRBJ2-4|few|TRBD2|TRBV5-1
TGCGCCAGCAGCCCGGGAGGTTTTCAGACGGCGGGTGACATTCAGTACTTC
CASSPGGFQTAGDIQYF
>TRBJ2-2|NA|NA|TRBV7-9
TGTGCCAGCTATCGACAGGCCGGCACCGGGGAGCTGTTTTTT
CASYRQAGTGELFF
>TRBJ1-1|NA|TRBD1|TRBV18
TGTGCCAGCTCACAGTCTCCACAGGGGCGCACTGAAGCTTTCTTT
CASSQSPQGRTEAFF
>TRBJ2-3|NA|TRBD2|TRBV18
TGTGCCAGCTCCTTGGGACCCCGACTAGCAGTTACAGATACGCAGTATTTT
CASSLGPRLAVTDTQYF
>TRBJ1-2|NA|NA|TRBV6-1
TGTGCCACCGGACAAGACTATGGCTACACCTTC
CATGQDYGYTF
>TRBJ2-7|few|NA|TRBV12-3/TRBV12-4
TGTGCCAGCAGTTTAGGGGGGAGCGAGCTGTACTTC
CASSLGGSELYF
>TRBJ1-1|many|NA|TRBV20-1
TGCAGTGCTATTCAGCCATTAAACACTGAAGCTTTCTTT
CSAIQPLNTEAFF
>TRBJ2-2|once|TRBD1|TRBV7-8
TGTGCCAGCAGCTTAGTAGGGGGCACGAACACCGGGGAGCTGTTTTTT
CASSLVGGTNTGELFF
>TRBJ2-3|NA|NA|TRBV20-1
TGCAGTGCTAGAGAGTCCGCCGCACTCACAGATACGCAGTATTTT
CSARESAALTDTQYF
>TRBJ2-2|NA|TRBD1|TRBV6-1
TGTGCCAGCAGTGAACCAGGGGGCAATTTCGGGGAGCTGTTTTTT
CASSEPGGNFGELFF
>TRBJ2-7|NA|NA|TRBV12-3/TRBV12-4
TGTGCCAGCAGTTCGGCCCCCTACGAGCAGTACTTC
CASSSAPYEQYF
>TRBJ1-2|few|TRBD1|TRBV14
TGTGCCAGCAGCCAAGAGGGACAGGCTAACTATGGCTACACCTTC
CASSQEGQANYGYTF
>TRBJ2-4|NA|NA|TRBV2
TGTGCCAGCAGTGAAAGCCTCCTAGGGGCCAAAAACATTCAGTACTTC
CASSESLLGAKNIQYF
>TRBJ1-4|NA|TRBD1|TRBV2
TGTGCCAGCAGTTCCGGGACAGAAAGTGAAAAACTGTTTTTT
CASSSGTESEKLFF
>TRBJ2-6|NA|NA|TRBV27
TGTGCCAGCAGGGTTCTCTCTGGGGCCAACGTCCTGACTTTC
CASRVLSGANVLTF
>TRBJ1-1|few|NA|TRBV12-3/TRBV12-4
TGTGCCAGCAGTCTTTCCGCTCGGATCTGGAGCACTGAAGCTTTCTTT
CASSLSARIWSTEAFF
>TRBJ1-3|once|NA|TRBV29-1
TGCAGCGTTGAAGGGTACGGTCATGGAAACACCATATATTTT
CSVEGYGHGNTIYF
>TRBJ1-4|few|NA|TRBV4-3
TGCGCCAGCAGCCAAGTCCGACAGGCGCAGGCGGCTAATGAAAAACTGTTTTTT
CASSQVRQAQAANEKLFF
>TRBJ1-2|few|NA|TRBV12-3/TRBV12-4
TGTGCCAGCAGTTTAGACCAGGGAAGTGGCTACACCTTC
CASSLDQGSGYTF
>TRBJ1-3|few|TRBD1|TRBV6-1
TGTGCCAGCAGCCCCGGGACAGGGTGGAACACCATATATTTT
CASSPGTGWNTIYF
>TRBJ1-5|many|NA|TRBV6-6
TGTGCCAGCACTCAAGGGCTAAATCAGCCCCAGCATTTT
CASTQGLNQPQHF
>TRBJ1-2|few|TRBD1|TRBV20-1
TGCAGTGCTAGAGGGGCTAGACAGGGCTCTAACTATGGCTACACCTTC
CSARGARQGSNYGYTF
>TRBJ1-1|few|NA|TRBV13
TGTGCCAGCAGCTATCAGGGGATGAACACTGAAGCTTTCTTT
CASSYQGMNTEAFF
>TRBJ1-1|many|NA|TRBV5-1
TGCGCCAGCAGCCTCCATGGGCGGGGGAACACTGAAGCTTTCTTT
CASSLHGRGNTEAFF
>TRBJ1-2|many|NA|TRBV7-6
TGTGCCAGCAGCTTAGCGCTAAAGGGGCGACACTATGGCTACACCTTC
CASSLALKGRHYGYTF
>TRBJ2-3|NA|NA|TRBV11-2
TGTGCCAGCAGCCCGGACTCGGGACTGCCAGATACGCGGTATTTT
CASSPDSGLPDTRYF
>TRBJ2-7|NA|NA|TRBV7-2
TGTGCCAGCAGCTTAGGAGAGGGGAACTACGAGCAGTACTTC
CASSLGEGNYEQYF
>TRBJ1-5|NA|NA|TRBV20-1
TGCAGTGCCCAGAGGTCTGGGGGCCGTCAGCCCCAGCATTTT
CSAQRSGGRQPQHF
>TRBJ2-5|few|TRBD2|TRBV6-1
TGTGCCAGCAGCTTGAGCGGGGTACAAGAGACCCAGTACTTC
CASSLSGVQETQYF
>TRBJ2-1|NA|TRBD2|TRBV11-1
TGTGCCAGCAGCCCAGGAGGACTAGCGGGGAACTACAATGAGCAGTTCTTC
CASSPGGLAGNYNEQFF
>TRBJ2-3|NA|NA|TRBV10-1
TGCGCCAGCAGTGACCCTAGAGCAGATACGCAGTATTTT
CASSDPRADTQYF